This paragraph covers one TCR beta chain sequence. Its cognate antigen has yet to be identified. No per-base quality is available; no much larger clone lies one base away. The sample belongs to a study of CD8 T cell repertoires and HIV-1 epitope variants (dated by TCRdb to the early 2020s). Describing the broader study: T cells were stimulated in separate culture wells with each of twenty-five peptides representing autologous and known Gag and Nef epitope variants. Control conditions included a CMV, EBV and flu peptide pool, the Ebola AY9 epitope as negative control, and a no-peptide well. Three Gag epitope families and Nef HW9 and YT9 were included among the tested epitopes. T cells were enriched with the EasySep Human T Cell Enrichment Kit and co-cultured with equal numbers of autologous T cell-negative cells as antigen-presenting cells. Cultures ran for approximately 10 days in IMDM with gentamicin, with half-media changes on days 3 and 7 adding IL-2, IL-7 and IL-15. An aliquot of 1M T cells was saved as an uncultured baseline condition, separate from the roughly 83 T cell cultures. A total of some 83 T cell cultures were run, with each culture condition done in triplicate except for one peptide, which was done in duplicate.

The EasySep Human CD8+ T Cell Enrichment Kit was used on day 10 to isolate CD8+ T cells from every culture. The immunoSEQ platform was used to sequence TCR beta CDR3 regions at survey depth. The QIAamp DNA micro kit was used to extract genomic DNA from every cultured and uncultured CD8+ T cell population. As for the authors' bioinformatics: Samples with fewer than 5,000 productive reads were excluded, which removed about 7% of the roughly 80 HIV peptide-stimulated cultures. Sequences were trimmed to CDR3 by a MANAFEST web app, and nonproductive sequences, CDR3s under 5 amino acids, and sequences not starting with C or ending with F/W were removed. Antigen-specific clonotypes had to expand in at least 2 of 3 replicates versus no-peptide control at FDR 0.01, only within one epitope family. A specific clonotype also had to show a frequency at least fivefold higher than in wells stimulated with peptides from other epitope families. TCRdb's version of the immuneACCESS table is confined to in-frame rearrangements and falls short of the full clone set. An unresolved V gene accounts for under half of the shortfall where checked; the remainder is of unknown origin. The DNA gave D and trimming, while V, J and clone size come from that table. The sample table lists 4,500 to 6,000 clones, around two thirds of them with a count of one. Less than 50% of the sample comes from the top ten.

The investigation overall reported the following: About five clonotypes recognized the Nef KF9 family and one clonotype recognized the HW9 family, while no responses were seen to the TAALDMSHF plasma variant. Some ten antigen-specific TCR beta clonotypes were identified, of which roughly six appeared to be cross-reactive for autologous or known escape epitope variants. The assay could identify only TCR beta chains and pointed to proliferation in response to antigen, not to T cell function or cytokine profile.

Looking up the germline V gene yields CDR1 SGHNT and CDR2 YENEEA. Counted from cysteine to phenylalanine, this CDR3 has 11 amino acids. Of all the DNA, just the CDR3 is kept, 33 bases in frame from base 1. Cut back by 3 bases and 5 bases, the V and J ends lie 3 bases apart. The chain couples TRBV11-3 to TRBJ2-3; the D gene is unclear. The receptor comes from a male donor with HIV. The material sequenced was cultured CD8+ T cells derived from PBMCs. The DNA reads TGTGCCAGCAGCTTCGGAGATACGCAGTATTTT. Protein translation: CASSFGDTQYF.